This T cell receptor beta chain was identified in a study of shared clonotypes between healthy human individuals. Overall study results and limits: A handful of donors shared 5% to 5.5% of their naive CD4 clonotypes. Relative to memory subsets, naive subsets generally showed larger estimated richness.

Assay execution proceeded at the deep level. Sequencing used immunoSEQ multiplex PCR; TCRdb keeps in-frame clones, though not all of them. The sample comprises fewer than 1.6 million clones, roughly 98.5% of which are singletons, and about 0.35% rests with the top ten. Germline V gene sequence: CDR1 LNHDA, CDR2 SQIVND (reference sequence). The CDR3 length is 16 residues. Trimming took off 5 bases at V and 1 base at J, with 14 bases between the two ends. For this clone: Its antigen is unidentified.

The chain recombines TRBV19 with TRBJ2-2, with a weak D call TRBD1 (6 bases). The TCR comes from a young man in good health. Sequenced material: naive CD4+ T cells sorted from blood. The sample's subset: CD45RA+ positively selected. The CDR3 protein is CASSVVWTVNTGELFF. The CDR3 coding sequence is TGTGCCAGTAGTGTGGTGTGGACAGTGAACACCGGGGAGCTGTTTTTT.